These 10 T cell receptor beta chains originate from one sample sequenced in a study of T cell clones after liver transplantation. Repertoires were generated with immunoSEQ multiplex PCR, while TCRdb's copy carries only in-frame clones and drops some. The sample includes 55,000 to 80,000 clones, about nine tenths of them seen just once. The sample in question was CD4+ T cells from blood, obtained before liver transplant. These receptors all stem from a human donor who received a liver transplant.

This clone was seen more than once but under ten times. The genes are TRBV5-1 and TRBJ2-2; 7 bases are a match to TRBD2. Germline V gene data show CDR1 as SGHRS and CDR2 as YFSETQ. This CDR3 has 14 residues. V lost 5 bases to trimming and J lost 6 bases; unmatched junction nucleotides: 7. The chain's CDR3 is CASRVASGAGELFF. The CDR3 region has the DNA TGCGCCAGCAGAGTAGCTAGCGGAGCCGGGGAGCTGTTTTTT.

This chain uses TRBV2 with TRBJ1-1; tentative D call: TRBD1 (6 bases). Trimming pared 4 bases from V and 0 bases from J, leaving 15 bases between. The CDR3 spans 16 residues. The germline gives CDR1 SNHLY, CDR2 FYNNEI. The CDR3 spells CASSVVSGALNTEAFF. The CDR3 DNA is TGTGCCAGCAGTGTAGTGTCAGGGGCGCTGAACACTGAAGCTTTCTTT.

This sequence joins TRBV7-2 and TRBJ2-7; 10 bases fit TRBD2. This CDR3 is built from 16 residues. CDR1 and CDR2 (germline): SGHTA, FQGNSA. After removal of 5 bases from V and 9 bases from J, the junction contained 16 bases not matched to a gene. The CDR3, as DNA: TGTGCCAGCAGCCAACCCTCATCCAGCGGGGGGGGGAGGCAGTACTTC. It encodes CASSQPSSSGGGRQYF.

Here the CDR3 reads CASSAGLASQETQYF. The CDR3 bases are TGTGCCAGCAGTGCGGGTCTAGCCAGCCAAGAGACCCAGTACTTC. The chain recombines TRBV2 with TRBJ2-5; a possible D gene is TRBD2 (5 bases). Trimming pared 4 bases from V and 1 base from J, leaving 13 bases between. Looked up from germline, CDR1 is SNHLY and CDR2 is FYNNEI. The CDR3 has 15 amino acids.

The CDR3 coding sequence is TGTGCCAGCAGTCCCCCGGGCTACAGCTCCTACGAGCAGTACTTC. Translation: CASSPPGYSSYEQYF. The chain combines TRBV27 with TRBJ2-7; no reliable D call. The V end lost 5 bases, the J end lost 0 bases, and 14 bases lay between the germline ends. CDR1 and CDR2 from the germline V gene are MNHEY and SMNVEV (reference sequence). CDR3 length: 15 amino acids.

The V gene is TRBV11-3, the J gene TRBJ1-4, with D perhaps TRBD1 (5 bases). Trimming took off 4 bases at V and 7 bases at J, with 13 bases between the two ends. Germline-derived CDR1 and CDR2 are SGHNT and YENEEA. This CDR3 has 14 residues. The CDR3 loop is CASSSDTGAEKLFF. As DNA, the CDR3 is TGTGCCAGCAGCTCGGACACCGGGGCTGAAAAACTGTTTTTT.

The chain couples TRBV19 to TRBJ1-1, with 9 bases aligning to TRBD1. J lost 1 base, V lost 5 bases, and 11 bases had no gene match. Germline V gene sequence: CDR1 LNHDA, CDR2 SQIVND (reference sequence). The CDR3 sequence is 17 residues long. Here the CDR3 DNA reads TGTGCCAGTAGTTCAATTGGGACAGGGCTGGGGAACACTGAAGCTTTCTTT. Its translation is CASSSIGTGLGNTEAFF.

The chain couples TRBV19 to TRBJ2-1; D is possibly TRBD1 or TRBD2 (5 bases each). The germline V gene encodes CDR1 LNHDA and CDR2 SQIVND (reference sequence). This CDR3 is built from 13 residues. V gave up 6 bases and J gave up 7 bases, with 13 bases separating them. The CDR3 region has the DNA TGTGCCAGTAGCCGGGACCGTGAGAATGAGCAGTTCTTC. It specifies CASSRDRENEQFF.

The chain has TRBV13 and TRBJ2-7; D not resolved. The CDR3 extends over 14 amino acids. Germline lookup yields CDR1 PRHDT and CDR2 FYEKMQ (reference sequence). V was pared by 2 bases and J by 2 bases, with 10 bases between. The CDR3 region is CASSLRGGTYEQYF. CDR3 nucleotides: TGTGCCAGCAGCTTAAGAGGCGGAACCTACGAGCAGTACTTC. The variable domain in full, completed from reference TRBV13 and TRBJ2-7, reads AAGVIQSPRHLIKEKRETATLKCYPIPRHDTVYWYQQGPGQDPQFLISFYEKMQSDKGSIPDRFSAQQFSDYHSELNMSSLELGDSALYFCASSLRGGTYEQYFGPGTRLTVT.

This sequence joins TRBV28 and TRBJ2-7, with 8 bases identical to TRBD2. The CDR3 is 15 amino acids. The germline V gene has CDR1 MDHEN and CDR2 SYDVKM. The V segment lost 2 bases and the J segment 3 bases; nucleotides outside the gene matches: 6. The CDR3 here is CASSLRGGDVYEQYF. In DNA, the CDR3 is TGTGCCAGCAGTTTACGGGGGGGTGACGTCTACGAGCAGTACTTC.